This TCR beta chain comes out of a study of T-cell memory formation after mild COVID-19. Study information: In these data, TCR clusters were largely donor specific.

TCRdb itself ran the 5' RACE reads through MiXCR, one entry per CDR3 protein. The sample consists of 100,000 to 150,000 distinct CDR3 sequences, 5% to 6.5% of them appearing once. Remarks on this clonotype: Its antigen is unknown.

General study findings and limits: Memory from before infection featured some responding clones, which suggests cross-reactive memory joined. Clones contracting over day 15 to 85 were CD4/CD8 balanced, with later expanders leaning CD4+.

The CDR3 is 17 amino acids. V lost 5 bases and J 0 bases, leaving 19 bases between the germline ends. Germline V gives CDR1 SGHRS, CDR2 YFSETQ. This TCR derives from an adult woman who had mild COVID-19 (a few samples of this study predate the infection). Cell type and time point are not known. What was sequenced was PBMCs or a T cell subset sorted from them (not recorded which). The chain couples TRBV5-1 to TRBJ2-3; a possible D gene is TRBD2 (5 bases). CDR3 loop: CASSRGDGPSSTDTQYF. CDR3 sequence (DNA): TGCGCCAGCAGTCGGGGAGATGGACCTTCTAGCACAGATACGCAGTATTTT.